These 13 T cell receptor beta chains originate from one sample sequenced in a study of cytomegalovirus exposure and HLA in healthy donors. Only in-frame clones appear in the TCRdb table, and some are missing; sequencing was by immunoSEQ multiplex PCR. This sample has tens of thousands of clones, with around nine tenths found just once. What was sequenced was PBMCs. The receptors shown here come from a man between 18 and 29 years old in good health and CMV-seronegative.

The CDR3 DNA sequence: TGTGCCAGCAGCGCCCTGGGGGGGGCTAGTGAAGCTTTCTTT. It codes for CASSALGGASEAFF. The chain joins TRBV9 to TRBJ1-1; D is perhaps TRBD1 (6 bases). V lost 3 bases to trimming and J lost 7 bases, with 16 bases between them. This CDR3 spans 14 amino acids. CDR1 and CDR2 (germline): SGDLS, YYNGEE. The full variable domain, with the rest looked up from reference TRBV9 and TRBJ1-1, is DSGVTQTPKHLITATGQRVTLRCSPRSGDLSVYWYQQSLDQGLQFLIQYYNGEERAKGNILERFSAQQFPDLHSELNLSSLELGDSALYFCASSALGGASEAFFGQGTRLTVV.

V gene TRBV9 combines with J gene TRBJ2-1; D gene unclear. The V gene's germline CDR1 is SGDLS and CDR2 YYNGEE. V lost 0 bases and J 7 bases, leaving 5 bases between the germline ends. This CDR3 has 12 residues. The CDR3 nucleotides are TGTGCCAGCAGCGTAGGTCCGAATGAGCAGTTCTTC. Amino acids: CASSVGPNEQFF.

The chain is built from TRBV27 and TRBJ2-2; no firm D call. The CDR3 covers 14 residues. Trimming left V 5 bases short and J 5 bases short, with 12 bases between. The germline gives CDR1 MNHEY, CDR2 SMNVEV (reference sequence). CDR3 DNA sequence: TGTGCCAGCAGTCCCGGTGACACTACCGGGGAGCTGTTTTTT. It yields the protein CASSPGDTTGELFF.

The chain links TRBV19 to TRBJ2-2, with 11 positions matching TRBD2. Germline CDR1 reads LNHDA; CDR2 reads SQIVND (reference sequence). This CDR3 spans 16 amino acids. V lost 6 bases to trimming and J lost 0 bases; unmatched junction nucleotides: 3. CDR3 region: CASSTTSGANTGELFF. DNA for the CDR3: TGTGCCAGTAGCACGACTAGCGGGGCGAACACCGGGGAGCTGTTTTTT.

This chain connects TRBV7-2 to TRBJ2-5; D is unresolved. Germline lookup yields CDR1 SGHTA and CDR2 FQGNSA. The V end was cut by 5 bases, the J end by 2 bases, with 15 bases between. The CDR3 totals 15 residues. CDR3 protein: CASSLRHSYQETQYF. The CDR3 nucleotides are TGTGCCAGCAGCCTAAGACACAGTTATCAAGAGACCCAGTACTTC.

This clone was picked up one time. The V and J genes are TRBV6-1 and TRBJ1-5, with a tentative D call TRBD1 (5 bases). Germline-derived CDR1 and CDR2 are MNHNS and SASEGT. Trimming left V 4 bases short and J 2 bases short, with 12 bases between. This CDR3 contains 15 residues. The CDR3: CASSVIGVRNQPQHF. CDR3 bases: TGTGCCAGCAGTGTAATAGGGGTGCGCAATCAGCCCCAGCATTTT.

The rearrangement joins TRBV18 to TRBJ1-1; unclear D gene. The V gene lost 5 bases and the J gene lost 5 bases, with 9 bases spanning the gap. The CDR3 contains 12 residues. CDR1 KGHSH and CDR2 LQKENI come from the germline V gene. For the CDR3, the DNA is TGTGCCAGCTCAGCCAGCGTAACTGAAGCTTTCTTT. This translates into CASSASVTEAFF.

J is TRBJ2-3 and V is TRBV28, with D perhaps TRBD2 (5 bases). V lost 2 bases and J lost 2, with 14 bases in between. Looked up from germline, CDR1 is MDHEN and CDR2 is SYDVKM. The CDR3 totals 16 residues. CDR3 region: CASSLIPSRYTDTQYF. The DNA of the CDR3 is TGTGCCAGCAGTTTAATCCCTAGCAGGTACACAGATACGCAGTATTTT.

The V and J genes are TRBV7-2 and TRBJ2-7; 8 positions agree with TRBD2. The length of the CDR3 is 14 residues. V was clipped by 4 bases and J by 5 bases; unmatched bases: 7. Looked up from germline, CDR1 is SGHTA and CDR2 is FQGNSA. CDR3 residues: CASSYGPGGDEQYF. CDR3 nucleotides: TGTGCCAGCAGCTACGGACCCGGGGGGGACGAGCAGTACTTC.

This sequence joins TRBV6-5 and TRBJ2-1; D gene ambiguous. CDR3 size: 14 residues. CDR1 and CDR2 (germline): MNHEY, SVGAGI. Deletions cut 2 bases from V and 1 base from J, with 6 bases between. The CDR3 DNA sequence: TGTGCCAGCAGTTACAGTAGATCCTACAATGAGCAGTTCTTC. Its protein is CASSYSRSYNEQFF.

This rearrangement joins TRBV27 to TRBJ2-2; D may be TRBD2 (7 bases). The CDR3 extends over 15 amino acids. Deletions cut 4 bases from V and 4 bases from J, with 13 bases between. Per the germline V gene, CDR1 is MNHEY and CDR2 is SMNVEV (reference sequence). CDR3: CASSYLGGGTGELFF. The CDR3 nucleotides are TGTGCCAGCAGTTACCTAGGGGGGGGCACCGGGGAGCTGTTTTTT.

The chain uses TRBV6-5 and TRBJ2-2, with no clear D. Germline values: CDR1 MNHEY, CDR2 SVGAGI. CDR3 length: 12 residues. V shed 3 bases and J shed 7 bases, with 6 bases lying between them. The CDR3 DNA is TGTGCCAGCAGTTATCGAGACGGGGAGCTGTTTTTT. This codes for CASSYRDGELFF.

This clone appeared a single time. This sequence joins TRBV7-6 and TRBJ2-7; D unclear. The CDR3 has 14 amino acids. Per germline, CDR1 SGHVS and CDR2 FNYEAQ. V was cut by 1 base and J by 6 bases, with 13 bases left in between. The CDR3: CASSLELSAVEQYF. In nucleotides, the CDR3 is TGTGCCAGCAGCTTAGAACTCTCGGCGGTCGAGCAGTACTTC.